Below, one T cell receptor beta chain is given with its context. Its target is unknown. This CDR3 is 14 amino acids long. Per the germline V gene, CDR1 is MDHEN and CDR2 is SYDVKM. V was trimmed by 6 bases and J by 0 bases, leaving 12 bases between them. The sample is drawn from a study of shared clonotypes between healthy human individuals. For each subset, genomic DNA was distributed in equal portions over several immunoSEQ plates. Assay used: immunoSEQ multiplex PCR; TCRdb lists only in-frame clones, some missing. This table has some 2,500,000 clones, about 90% appearing once. A CD45RA+ naive subset and a CD45RA-negative memory subset were split from CD4+ cells. Findings and caveats of the study: Memory subsets had estimated richness that was generally smaller than that of naive subsets.

Sequences were obtained from naive CD4+ T cells from PBMCs. As for subset: CD45RA+ positively selected. The chain couples TRBV28 to TRBJ2-7; the D is unclear. The receptor was isolated from a man aged 18 to 30 in good health. Some clones in this sample may be carry-over from other donors' samples. CDR3 DNA sequence: TGTGCCAGCAGCCCTCGAAGGTACTCCTACGAGCAGTACTTC. It codes for CASSPRRYSYEQYF.